Below, 18 T cell receptor beta chains from the same sample are listed, as sequenced in a study of blood T cell repertoires in COVID-19. Data came from immunoSEQ multiplex PCR; TCRdb stores just in-frame clones and leaves some out. The sample has 250,000 or so clones; 70% to 90% are singletons. Specimen: peripheral blood. The receptors originated from a man aged 18 to 30 with active or convalescent COVID-19.

This rearrangement joins TRBV4-2 to TRBJ2-1, with 8 positions matching TRBD2. The germline CDR1 and CDR2 sequences are LGHNA and YNFKEQ. There are 16 residues in the CDR3. The ends lost 4 bases at V and 4 bases at J; junction bases unmatched: 9. The CDR3 sequence is CASSPAGTRSYNEQFF. The CDR3 DNA reads as TGTGCCAGCAGCCCCGCCGGGACTAGAAGTTACAATGAGCAGTTCTTC.

The chain is built from TRBV7-8 and TRBJ2-2; possible D gene TRBD1, 5 bases. Germline V gene data show CDR1 as SGHVS and CDR2 as FQNEAQ. The V and J ends lost 1 base and 4 bases respectively, with 7 bases between them. The CDR3 spans 14 residues. The CDR3 is CASSLGRATGELFF. CDR3 DNA: TGTGCCAGCAGCTTAGGCAGGGCCACCGGGGAGCTGTTTTTT.

The V call is TRBV7-8, the J call TRBJ1-5, with D perhaps TRBD1 (5 bases). The CDR3 loop spans 16 amino acids. CDR1 and CDR2 (germline): SGHVS, FQNEAQ. Trimming shortened V by 5 bases and J by 2 bases, and 16 bases separated the two germline ends. DNA for the CDR3: TGTGCCAGCAGCCCAGACGGGGACTCCCGCAATCAGCCCCAGCATTTT. Translating gives CASSPDGDSRNQPQHF.

The count of this clone is one. The chain employs TRBV27 and TRBJ1-5; TRBD1 is a possible D gene (6 bases). Trimming took 8 bases from V and 7 from J, leaving 15 bases between them. The germline V gene has CDR1 MNHEY and CDR2 SMNVEV (reference sequence). The CDR3 spans 13 residues. The CDR3 here is CASQGRGSQPQHF. The CDR3 nucleotides read TGTGCCAGCCAGGGGAGAGGGAGCCAGCCCCAGCATTTT.

This rearrangement joins TRBV7-9 to TRBJ2-1; a possible D gene is TRBD1 (6 bases). In germline, CDR1 is SEHNR, CDR2 FQNEAQ (reference sequence). The ends were cut back, 4 bases at V and 12 bases at J, with 22 bases in the middle. The CDR3 runs to 15 residues. For the CDR3, the DNA is TGTGCCAGCAGCTCGAGCAGGGGCTACTTGTCGGTGCAGTTCTTC. This gives the protein CASSSSRGYLSVQFF.

V and J are TRBV5-1 and TRBJ1-6, with D possibly matching TRBD1 (5 bases). Germline loops: CDR1 SGHRS, CDR2 YFSETQ. V lost 0 bases and J lost 7, with 14 bases in between. CDR3 length: 16 residues. CDR3 DNA: TGCGCCAGCAGCTTGGCATCCAGAAGGGGCAATTCACCCCTCCACTTT. Residues: CASSLASRRGNSPLHF.

J is TRBJ2-3 and V is TRBV5-4, with 7 bases lining up with TRBD1. Trimming cost V 2 bases and J 2 bases; bases outside gene matches: 5. Germline V gene lookup returns CDR1 SGHNT and CDR2 YYREEE (reference sequence). The CDR3 sequence is 15 residues long. CDR3 region: CASSFSGTVTDTQYF. The CDR3 DNA follows: TGTGCCAGCAGCTTTTCCGGGACAGTCACAGATACGCAGTATTTT.

This sequence joins TRBV5-1 and TRBJ1-1; TRBD1 matches at 8 bases. CDR1 is SGHRS and CDR2 is YFSETQ in the germline V gene. CDR3 length equals 15 residues. V was pared by 0 bases and J by 4 bases, with 5 bases of the junction left unmatched. DNA for the CDR3: TGCGCCAGCAGCTTGGAGAGGACAGGGACCACTGAAGCTTTCTTT. This sequence encodes CASSLERTGTTEAFF.

CDR3 region: CASSPLGGWSEAFF. In nucleotides, the CDR3 is TGTGCCAGCAGCCCCCTCGGGGGGTGGTCTGAAGCTTTCTTT. This sequence joins TRBV5-8 and TRBJ1-1, with D perhaps matching TRBD1 (5 bases). This CDR3 spans 14 amino acids. V lost 4 bases and J 6 bases, leaving 16 bases between the germline ends. Germline V lookup: CDR1 SGHTS, CDR2 YDEGEE.

V is TRBV5-8 and J is TRBJ2-7; 7 bases are a match to TRBD2. The CDR3 spans 14 residues. CDR1 is SGHTS and CDR2 is YDEGEE in the germline V gene. With 6 bases clipped from V and 5 bases from J, the junction kept 11 bases outside the gene matches. The chain's CDR3 is CASTSGLIPNEQYF. The CDR3 nucleotides are TGTGCCAGCACCTCGGGACTAATCCCCAACGAGCAGTACTTC.

This clone was recorded only once. V and J are TRBV5-8 and TRBJ1-3, with 8 bases that match TRBD1. CDR1 SGHTS and CDR2 YDEGEE come from the germline V gene. This CDR3 comprises 14 residues. Unmatched junction bases numbered 1, after V lost 2 bases and J lost 3 bases. DNA of the CDR3: TGTGCCAGCAGCTTACAGGGGGTTGGAAACACCATATATTTT. Encoded protein: CASSLQGVGNTIYF.

V usage is TRBV6-5 and J usage is TRBJ1-5, with TRBD1 matching over 9 bases. V shed 0 bases and J 6 bases; nucleotides not matched to a gene: 3. This CDR3 region has 15 residues. From germline, CDR1 is MNHEY and CDR2 SVGAGI. The CDR3 nucleotides read TGTGCCAGCAGTTACTCGGGACAGGGCAGTCAGCCCCAGCATTTT. Encoded protein: CASSYSGQGSQPQHF.

J is TRBJ2-7 and V is TRBV6-2 or TRBV6-3, with TRBD1 matching 8 bases. Trimming took 2 bases from V and 0 from J; bases not matched to a gene: 12. Germline CDR1 is MNHEY and CDR2 is SVGEGT. This CDR3 contains 18 residues. CDR3 amino acids: CASSYRQGTSLDSYEQYF. The CDR3 nucleotides read TGTGCCAGCAGTTACCGACAGGGGACATCTTTAGACTCCTACGAGCAGTACTTC.

The chain combines TRBV7-6 with TRBJ1-6; TRBD1 matches at 10 bases. The CDR3 covers 18 residues. Germline values: CDR1 SGHVS, CDR2 FNYEAQ. J lost 14 bases, V lost 0 bases, and 16 bases had no gene match. The CDR3, as DNA: TGTGCCAGCAGCTTAGCGTACATGGGGACAGGGGATGGAAAGGCCCTCCACTTT. It yields the protein CASSLAYMGTGDGKALHF.

The rearrangement joins TRBV5-1 to TRBJ2-1, with TRBD1 matching over 9 bases. V trimming: 4 bases; J trimming: 6 bases; junction bases outside the gene matches: 14. The CDR3 length is 17 residues. CDR1 is SGHRS and CDR2 is YFSETQ in the germline V gene. CDR3 nucleotide sequence: TGCGCCAGCAGCACTAGGCCGGGACAGGGAGGCATCAATGAGCAGTTCTTC. It codes for CASSTRPGQGGINEQFF.

The CDR3 nucleotides read TGCAGTGCTAGTCCACCAACATGGGAGCAGTACTTC. Its protein is CSASPPTWEQYF. The chain combines TRBV20-1 with TRBJ2-7; D not resolved. The CDR3 is 12 amino acids. Germline values: CDR1 DFQATT, CDR2 SNEGSKA (reference sequence). Trimming removed 3 bases from V and 7 bases from J, with 13 bases in between.

V usage is TRBV30 and J usage is TRBJ1-4; 7 bases agree with TRBD1. In germline, CDR1 is GTSNPN, CDR2 SVGIG (reference sequence). The CDR3 extends over 13 amino acids. J lost 4 bases, V lost 8 bases, and 7 bases had no gene match. The DNA of the CDR3 is TGTGCCGGCCCGGGACAGCATAATGAAAAACTGTTTTTT. Translating gives CAGPGQHNEKLFF.

This clone was seen just once. The chain combines TRBV9 with TRBJ1-2, with TRBD1 matching over 10 bases. Trimming took 2 bases from V and 8 from J; bases not matched to a gene: 9. Germline V gene data show CDR1 as SGDLS and CDR2 as YYNGEE. The CDR3 is 15 amino acids. For the CDR3, the DNA is TGTGCCAGCAGCGTTTACGGGACAGGGGTGGGAGGCTACACCTTC. Its translation: CASSVYGTGVGGYTF.